The T cell receptor beta chain under discussion was sequenced for a study of T cell responses to AZD1222 COVID-19 vaccine (dated by TCRdb to about 2021). For the wider study: A total of roughly 240 trial participants underwent TCR sequencing, of whom about 200 received two doses of AZD1222 and 26 received two doses of the MenACWY control vaccine. Trial participants were enrolled into age subgroups of 18-55, 56-69 and 70-plus years, which contained 148, 28 and 57 TCR-sequenced participants, respectively. Here is what the overall study found, with its caveats: No day 14 peak-response samples were available, so repertoires were characterized only after the peak T cell response. Most participants were white British and females outnumbered males, and the authors suggested that clonal diversity may have been underestimated. Nearly half of unique spike-specific TCRs reportedly recognized epitopes outside regions mutated in the B.1.351 and B.1.1.7 variants. After two AZD1222 doses, both the breadth and the depth of spike-specific TCRs were significantly higher than at day 0 and than in MenACWY recipients. Only a handful of AZD1222 recipients were SARS-CoV-2 seropositive at baseline, limiting conclusions about previously exposed vaccinees. The whole spike protein was spanned by vaccine-associated CD4 TCRs, and dominant responses were seen in regions 160-218 and 743-854. The 56-69-year group was small, and its depth increase did not reach significance, likely because of low power.

The sample's time point label, in plain terms: sample from adult after SARS-CoV-2 infection, after symptom onset. A couple of convalescent COVID-19 patients, sampled after symptom onset from adults with prior SARS-CoV-2 infection, were also TCR-sequenced for comparison. In the germline V gene, CDR1 corresponds to ENHRY and CDR2 to SYGVKD. For this chain, trimming is 5 bases at the V end and 10 bases at the J end, and the number of junction bases without a gene match is 14. The CDR3 runs 16 amino acids, cysteine and phenylalanine included. Just the 48-base CDR3 DNA is kept, in frame starting at base 1. The CDR3 regions of human TCRbeta chains were analyzed by immunosequencing. The paper's processing steps were these. Repertoire TCRs were matched against a reference library of SARS-CoV-2-specific TCRs generated with the MIRA antigen-specificity platform. Breadth was defined as the fraction of unique TCRs that were SARS-CoV-2-associated, and depth was defined as the fraction of total T cells that were SARS-CoV-2-associated. Using the MIRA data, each spike-specific TCR was assigned both to the spike region to which the TCR was reactive and to a CD4 or CD8 class. Log10-transformed breadth and depth values were compared by one-way ANOVA with Sidak's multiple comparisons tests. Sourced from immuneACCESS, this table was stored by TCRdb with only in-frame sequences that have V and J called. A share of the clones is absent; for the studies checked, an unresolved V gene accounts for under half, and the remainder has no known explanation. V and J calls and clone size are as listed in that table; D and trimming were resolved from the DNA. Present in this sample are 140,000 or so clones, 85% to 95% of which were seen just once. In total, the top ten clones hold approximately 12% of the sample.

As for this clone: Its antigen is still unknown. The sample holds no much larger clone one base away, and base qualities are not on file.

This receptor chain uses TRBV10-3 and TRBJ1-6; TRBD1 matches 7 bases in the middle. This clonotype was obtained from an adult who had recovered from COVID-19. The sequencing here drew on peripheral blood, taken after recovery from COVID-19. CDR3 protein: CAISSNRDSVVSPLHF. At the DNA level, the sequence is TGTGCCATCAGTTCTAACCGGGACAGCGTCGTATCACCCCTCCACTTT.